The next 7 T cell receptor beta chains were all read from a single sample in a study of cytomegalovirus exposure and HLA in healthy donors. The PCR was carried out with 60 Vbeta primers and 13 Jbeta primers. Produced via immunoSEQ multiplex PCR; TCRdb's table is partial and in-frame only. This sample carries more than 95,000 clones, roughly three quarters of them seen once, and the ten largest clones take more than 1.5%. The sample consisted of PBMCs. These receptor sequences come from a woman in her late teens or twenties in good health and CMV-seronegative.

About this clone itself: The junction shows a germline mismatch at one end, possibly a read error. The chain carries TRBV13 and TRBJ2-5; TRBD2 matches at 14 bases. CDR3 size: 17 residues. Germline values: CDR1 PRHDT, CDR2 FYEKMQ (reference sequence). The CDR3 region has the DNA TGTGCCAGCAGTTTAGGACTAGCGGGGGGCTCACAAGAGACCCAGTACTTC. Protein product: CASSLGLAGGSQETQYF.

CDR3 loop: CATLGAGGGGDTQYF. The CDR3 DNA reads TGTGCCACTTTAGGAGCGGGCGGGGGAGGAGATACGCAGTATTTT. This sequence joins TRBV6-5 and TRBJ2-3; 7 nucleotides align to TRBD2. V trimming: 10 bases; J trimming: 5 bases; junction bases outside the gene matches: 15. Germline V gives CDR1 MNHEY, CDR2 SVGAGI. The CDR3 is 15 residues long.

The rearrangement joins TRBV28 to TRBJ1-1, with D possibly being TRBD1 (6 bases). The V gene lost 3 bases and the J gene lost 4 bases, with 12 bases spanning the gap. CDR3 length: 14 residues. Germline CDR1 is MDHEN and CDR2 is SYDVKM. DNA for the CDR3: TGTGCCAGCAGTTTTCAGGGGATAGGCACTGAAGCTTTCTTT. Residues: CASSFQGIGTEAFF. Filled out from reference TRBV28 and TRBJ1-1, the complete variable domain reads DVKVTQSSRYLVKRTGEKVFLECVQDMDHENMFWYRQDPGLGLRLIYFSYDVKMKEKGDIPEGYSVSREKKERFSLILESASTNQTSMYLCASSFQGIGTEAFFGQGTRLTVV.

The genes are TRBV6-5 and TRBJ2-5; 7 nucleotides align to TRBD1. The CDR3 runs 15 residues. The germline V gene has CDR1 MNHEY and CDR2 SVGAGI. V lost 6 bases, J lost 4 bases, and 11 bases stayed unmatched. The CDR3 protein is CASSFSDRAVETQYF. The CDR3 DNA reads TGTGCCAGCAGCTTCTCCGACAGGGCAGTAGAGACCCAGTACTTC.

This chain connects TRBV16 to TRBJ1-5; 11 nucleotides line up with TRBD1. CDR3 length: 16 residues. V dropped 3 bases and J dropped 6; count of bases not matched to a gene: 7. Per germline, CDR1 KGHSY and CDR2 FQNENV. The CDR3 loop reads CASSHPDRGLGQPQHF. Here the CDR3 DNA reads TGTGCCAGCAGCCATCCGGACAGGGGGCTGGGTCAGCCCCAGCATTTT.

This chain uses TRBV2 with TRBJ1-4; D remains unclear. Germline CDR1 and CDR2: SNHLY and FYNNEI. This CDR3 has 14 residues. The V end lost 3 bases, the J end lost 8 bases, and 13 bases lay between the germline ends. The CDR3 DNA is TGTGCCAGCAGTGAGGGCGGGATGCGGGAAAAACTGTTTTTT. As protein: CASSEGGMREKLFF.

CDR3 sequence: CASSFSSGFNTEAFF. CDR3 nucleotide sequence: TGCGCCAGCAGCTTTTCCTCCGGGTTTAACACTGAAGCTTTCTTT. The chain links TRBV5-1 to TRBJ1-1; D gene unclear. Trimming pared 2 bases from V and 2 bases from J, leaving 13 bases between. Germline V gene sequence: CDR1 SGHRS, CDR2 YFSETQ. The CDR3 loop spans 15 amino acids.